The 29 T cell receptor beta chains below all came from one sample that was sequenced in a study of Ad26.COV2.S vaccination and SARS-CoV-2 variants. The treatment here: 15 to 20 received Ad26.COV2.S at low or high dose, single or two shots; five or six received placebo; per-sample allocation not given. Following the first vaccine or placebo injection, samples were taken on day 63. Profiling relied on immunoSEQ multiplex PCR, and the TCRdb table lists in-frame clones only, not all of them. The sample has 360,000 or so clones, around 87% seen once. Sequenced here: peripheral blood, sampled in a trial of Ad26.COV2.S vaccine versus placebo. The receptors here all came from a person aged 18 to 59 who received the Ad26.COV2.S COVID-19 vaccine or a placebo.

The chain has TRBV6-5 and TRBJ1-3, with D unresolved. CDR3 length equals 13 residues. Between the trimmed V and J ends, which lost 9 bases and 2 bases, there was a span of 11 bases. Germline V gene lookup returns CDR1 MNHEY and CDR2 SVGAGI. CDR3 nucleotides: TGTGCCAGTACCAGTGAGGCTGGAAACACCATATATTTT. Protein: CASTSEAGNTIYF.

The sample holds a few counts of this clone. V and J are TRBV5-1 and TRBJ1-2, with 7 bases that match TRBD1. The J segment lost 3 bases and the V segment lost 3 bases, leaving 5 bases of the junction unmatched. This CDR3 comprises 14 residues. Germline V CDR1 and CDR2: SGHRS, YFSETQ. The CDR3 sequence is CASSSGQQDYGYTF. As DNA, the CDR3 is TGCGCCAGCAGCTCGGGACAGCAAGACTATGGCTACACCTTC.

The chain joins TRBV12-3 or TRBV12-4 to TRBJ2-2, with a possible D match to TRBD1 (6 bases). Trimming took 3 bases from V and 6 from J, leaving 8 bases between them. The CDR3 consists of 13 residues. Here the CDR3 DNA reads TGTGCCAGCAGTTTCAGGGGCGCCGGGGAGCTGTTTTTT. It encodes CASSFRGAGELFF.

The chain has TRBV6-4 and TRBJ2-1, with D unresolved. There are 13 residues in the CDR3. The V end lost 5 bases, the J end lost 5 bases, and 10 bases lay between the germline ends. Germline V lookup: CDR1 MRHNA, CDR2 SNTAGT. The CDR3 DNA reads TGTGCCAGCAGTCTGGAATCGGACAATGAGCAGTTCTTC. Translation gives CASSLESDNEQFF.

The V gene is TRBV25-1, the J gene TRBJ1-2; 8 nucleotides line up with TRBD1. CDR3 length equals 13 residues. Germline loops: CDR1 MGHDK, CDR2 SYGVNS. The V gene end was trimmed by 4 bases and the J gene end by 4 bases; junction bases not matched to a gene: 2. CDR3 region: CASSGTGSYGYTF. CDR3 sequence (DNA): TGTGCCAGCAGTGGGACAGGGTCCTATGGCTACACCTTC.

The chain uses TRBV29-1 and TRBJ2-5; 9 positions match TRBD1. J lost 5 bases, V lost 6 bases, and 13 bases had no gene match. Germline values: CDR1 SQVTM, CDR2 ANQGSEA. CDR3 length: 15 amino acids. CDR3 DNA: TGCAGCGTCCTTCTGACGTCGGACAGGGGTGAGACCCAGTACTTC. This sequence encodes CSVLLTSDRGETQYF.

The chain's CDR3 is CASVVAGGGELFF. The CDR3 nucleotides read TGTGCCAGCGTGGTAGCGGGGGGCGGGGAGCTGTTTTTT. The J gene is TRBJ2-2, the V gene TRBV6-6; 10 bases align to TRBD2. Germline trimming cut 8 bases from V and 7 bases from J; bases unmatched to any gene: 4. This CDR3 has 13 amino acids. Germline V gives CDR1 MNHNY, CDR2 SVGAGI (reference sequence).

The chain has TRBV28 and TRBJ1-4; TRBD1 matches 7 bases. Germline lookup yields CDR1 MDHEN and CDR2 SYDVKM. The CDR3 is 14 residues long. J lost 4 bases, V lost 5 bases, and 4 bases had no gene match. The CDR3, as DNA: TGTGCCAGCAGTGTACAGGGGTTTAATGAAAAACTGTTTTTT. The encoded protein is CASSVQGFNEKLFF.

The chain employs TRBV7-9 and TRBJ2-7; D possibly corresponds to TRBD1 (6 bases). The CDR3 length is 14 residues. The V gene lost 5 bases and the J gene lost 7 bases, with 18 bases spanning the gap. CDR1 and CDR2 (germline): SEHNR, FQNEAQ (reference sequence). The DNA for the CDR3 is TGTGCCAGCAGCCCCCGGACAGACCGCTGGGAGCAGTACTTC. Its translation: CASSPRTDRWEQYF.

The rearrangement joins TRBV6-5 to TRBJ2-1; D unclear. This CDR3 contains 15 residues. The V end was cut by 0 bases, the J end by 1 base, with 7 bases between. Germline values: CDR1 MNHEY, CDR2 SVGAGI. CDR3 in DNA: TGTGCCAGCAGTTACTCGGCGGAATCCTACAATGAGCAGTTCTTC. Encoded protein: CASSYSAESYNEQFF.

The genes are TRBV6-5 and TRBJ2-7, with TRBD1 identical over 7 bases. Germline V gene data show CDR1 as MNHEY and CDR2 as SVGAGI. The CDR3 extends over 15 amino acids. With V trimmed by 5 bases and J by 4 bases, 11 bases remained unmatched. The CDR3 bases are TGTGCCAGCAGTCTGCCGGGACAGAGGAAATACGAGCAGTACTTC. Translated, it gives CASSLPGQRKYEQYF.

The V call is TRBV5-1, the J call TRBJ2-7, with D maybe TRBD2 (6 bases). V dropped 2 bases and J dropped 1 base, with 13 bases sitting between them. Per the germline V gene, CDR1 is SGHRS and CDR2 is YFSETQ. The CDR3 totals 15 residues. CDR3 in amino acids: CASSFGSFTSYEQYF. DNA for the CDR3: TGCGCCAGCAGCTTCGGGAGCTTTACGTCCTACGAGCAGTACTTC.

This chain uses TRBV6-5 with TRBJ2-7; 12 bases line up with TRBD2. V lost 7 bases, J lost 2 bases, and 3 bases stayed unmatched. Germline loops: CDR1 MNHEY, CDR2 SVGAGI. The CDR3 covers 14 residues. CDR3 protein: CASTTSGGPYEQYF. The CDR3 coding sequence is TGTGCCAGCACCACTAGCGGGGGGCCCTACGAGCAGTACTTC.

This clone was seen a single time. The chain combines TRBV7-8 with TRBJ1-4; no clear D gene. This CDR3 spans 18 amino acids. Germline V lookup: CDR1 SGHVS, CDR2 FQNEAQ. Trimming took off 2 bases at V and 3 bases at J, with 19 bases between the two ends. The CDR3 bases are TGTGCCAGCAGCTTACCTGCCGCCCCAATTAATTCTAATGAAAAACTGTTTTTT. This translates into CASSLPAAPINSNEKLFF.

The rearrangement joins TRBV14 to TRBJ2-3; unclear D gene. Germline V gene sequence: CDR1 SGHDN, CDR2 FVKESK. The CDR3 is 13 amino acids. Trimming left V 4 bases short and J 5 bases short, with 10 bases between. The CDR3 DNA sequence: TGTGCCAGCAGCCTATTTGTGCGAGATACGCAGTATTTT. Translated, it gives CASSLFVRDTQYF.

The chain links TRBV5-6 to TRBJ1-2, with 11 bases matching TRBD1. V lost 4 bases, J lost 4 bases, and 6 bases stayed unmatched. Germline CDR1 SGHDT, CDR2 YYEEEE. The CDR3 length is 15 residues. As DNA, the CDR3 is TGTGCCAGCAGCCCCCGGGACAGGGGGGTCTATGGCTACACCTTC. Translating gives CASSPRDRGVYGYTF. Based on the CDR3 plus reference TRBV5-6 and TRBJ1-2, the full variable domain is DAGVTQSPTHLIKTRGQQVTLRCSPKSGHDTVSWYQQALGQGPQFIFQYYEEEERQRGNFPDRFSGHQFPNYSSELNVNALLLGDSALYLCASSPRDRGVYGYTFGSGTRLTVV.

The V call is TRBV7-2, the J call TRBJ1-5, with no clear D. Germline lookup yields CDR1 SGHTA and CDR2 FQGNSA. The CDR3 covers 12 residues. V gave up 3 bases and J gave up 4 bases, with 4 bases separating them. CDR3 residues: CASSFRNQPQHF. In DNA, the CDR3 is TGTGCCAGCAGCTTTAGGAATCAGCCCCAGCATTTT.

The V and J genes are TRBV6-6 and TRBJ2-5; 8 nucleotides match TRBD2. The CDR3 extends over 14 amino acids. V shed 5 bases and J 2 bases; nucleotides not matched to a gene: 4. Germline V gene sequence: CDR1 MNHNY, CDR2 SVGAGI (reference sequence). For the CDR3, the DNA is TGTGCCAGCAGTAAGGGACTAGAGCAAGAGACCCAGTACTTC. This codes for CASSKGLEQETQYF.

About this clone: Mismatch with germline at one junction end may stem from a read error. V is TRBV6-1 and J is TRBJ1-1; D may be TRBD1 (6 bases). The germline V gene has CDR1 MNHNS and CDR2 SASEGT. The CDR3 has 15 amino acids. The CDR3 protein is CVSSEFGQLNTEAFF. CDR3 DNA sequence: TGTGTCAGCAGTGAGTTCGGACAGTTGAACACTGAAGCTTTCTTT.

The chain carries TRBV4-1 and TRBJ1-5, with a tentative D call TRBD1 (6 bases). This CDR3 contains 15 residues. CDR1 MGHRA and CDR2 YSYEKL come from the germline V gene. V was pared by 5 bases and J by 3 bases, with 14 bases between. The CDR3 region is CASSLRGGTNQPQHF. The CDR3 DNA is TGCGCCAGCAGCTTGAGGGGGGGCACCAATCAGCCCCAGCATTTT.

The chain joins TRBV4-3 to TRBJ1-2; D not certain. The CDR3 consists of 13 residues. V was shortened by 3 bases and J by 3 bases, with 8 bases between the two germline ends. From germline, CDR1 is LGHNA and CDR2 YSLEER. The chain's CDR3 is CASSQALDYGYTF. In nucleotides, the CDR3 is TGCGCCAGCAGCCAGGCTTTGGACTATGGCTACACCTTC.

This chain connects TRBV6-5 to TRBJ2-5; the match to TRBD2 covers 10 bases. This CDR3 spans 13 amino acids. Looked up from germline, CDR1 is MNHEY and CDR2 is SVGAGI. V lost 7 bases and J lost 4; bases outside the gene matches: 3. The CDR3 nucleotides are TGTGCCAGCATAGCGGGGGGTTCAGAGACCCAGTACTTC. This codes for CASIAGGSETQYF.

This chain uses TRBV30 with TRBJ1-5; 11 bases map to TRBD1. Germline assignment: CDR1 GTSNPN and CDR2 SVGIG (reference sequence). This CDR3 is 15 amino acids long. V lost 3 bases to trimming and J lost 4 bases; unmatched junction nucleotides: 5. CDR3 sequence (DNA): TGTGCCTGGAGCACGGGACAGGGGGTTAATCAGCCCCAGCATTTT. Its translation: CAWSTGQGVNQPQHF. Complete variable domain (other parts from reference TRBV30 and TRBJ1-5): SQTIHQWPATLVQPVGSPLSLECTVEGTSNPNLYWYRQAAGRGLQLLFYSVGIGQISSEVPQNLSASRPQDRQFILSSKKLLLSDSGFYLCAWSTGQGVNQPQHFGDGTRLSIL.

The chain has TRBV10-2 and TRBJ1-6; D might be TRBD1 (5 bases). V lost 4 bases and J lost 7, with 17 bases in between. Germline CDR1 WSHSY, CDR2 SAAADI. CDR3 size: 16 residues. The DNA of the CDR3 is TGCGCCAGCAGTGGAGATTGGGGGGTCGGGAATTCACCCCTCCACTTT. It codes for CASSGDWGVGNSPLHF.

The rearrangement links TRBV3-1 (or the pseudogene TRBV3-2) to TRBJ2-7; D is unclear. The CDR3 runs 12 residues. CDR1 and CDR2 (germline): LGHDT, YNNKEL (reference sequence). The germline V and J ends were trimmed by 2 bases and 3 bases, with 5 bases remaining between them. The DNA for the CDR3 is TGTGCCAGCAGCCAATCAGTCTACGAGCAGTACTTC. Protein sequence: CASSQSVYEQYF.

The chain links TRBV5-1 to TRBJ1-2; D unresolved. Germline V gives CDR1 SGHRS, CDR2 YFSETQ. Trimming removed 0 bases from V and 6 bases from J, with 9 bases in between. CDR3 length: 13 residues. CDR3 nucleotide sequence: TGCGCCAGCAGCTTGGGAGCCGGGGATGGCTACACCTTC. Translation gives CASSLGAGDGYTF.

The DNA of the CDR3 is TGTGCCAGCAGCTTAGCTCTTTTCGACGAGCAGTACTTC. As protein: CASSLALFDEQYF. This chain uses TRBV7-2 with TRBJ2-7; the D is unclear. CDR3 size: 13 residues. V shed 0 bases and J shed 5 bases, with 8 bases lying between them. The germline gives CDR1 SGHTA, CDR2 FQGNSA.

This sequence joins TRBV13 and TRBJ2-1, with D hard to call. CDR1 and CDR2 from the germline V gene are PRHDT and FYEKMQ (reference sequence). With 1 base removed from V and 4 bases from J, the gap between germline ends came to 11 bases. The CDR3 contains 15 residues. CDR3 protein: CASSLVAGEYNEQFF. The CDR3 DNA sequence: TGTGCCAGCAGCTTAGTGGCAGGCGAGTACAATGAGCAGTTCTTC.

The J gene is TRBJ2-7, the V gene TRBV12-3 or TRBV12-4; D not resolved. CDR3 size: 12 residues. V gave up 5 bases and J gave up 3 bases, with 8 bases separating them. In nucleotides, the CDR3 is TGTGCCAGCAGTCCCCGCCTCTACGAGCAGTACTTC. The encoded protein is CASSPRLYEQYF.